These 7 T cell receptor beta chains share one sample of origin, sequenced in a study of T-cell reconstitution after alpha-beta-depleted transplantation in children. As it was prepared, the TCRbeta library received unique molecular identifiers. TCRdb reprocessed the PCR reads with MiXCR, giving one entry per CDR3 protein. This sample has approximately 490,000 distinct CDR3 sequences; approximately 13% occur once, and the top ten carry about 5%. Material: PBMCs from the stem cell graft donor, obtained from the stem cell graft. These receptors were obtained from a human donor who donated a stem cell graft to a child with combined immunodeficiency.

About this clonotype: The conserved closing phenylalanine or tryptophan is absent in this CDR3, likely reflecting a read error. It is unclear where the CDR3 begins or ends on the DNA, so no DNA is shown, and the CDR3 is as TCRdb lists it. The rearrangement uses TRBV3-1 and TRBJ1-2. Ends included, the CDR3 has 13 residues. Germline-derived CDR1 and CDR2 are LGHDT and YNNKEL (reference sequence). CDR3 region: CASSQDPRAGQVL.

This chain links TRBV4-3 with TRBJ2-2, with 8 bases identical to TRBD1. V was clipped by 0 bases and J by 3 bases; unmatched bases: 12. Germline CDR1 LGHNA, CDR2 YSLEER. The CDR3 contains 19 residues. For the CDR3, the DNA is TGCGCCAGCAGCCAAGAGTGGACGGAGGTGGGACAGGACACCGGGGAGCTGTTTTTT. It is translated as CASSQEWTEVGQDTGELFF.

This clonotype was recorded a few times. The chain is built from TRBV10-3 and TRBJ2-7; D possibly matches TRBD1 or TRBD2 (6 bases each). Germline assignment: CDR1 ENHRY and CDR2 SYGVKD. Trimming cost V 2 bases and J 5 bases, with 13 bases left between them. The CDR3 covers 14 residues. CDR3 in amino acids: CAISEVTGGHEQYF. In DNA form, the CDR3 reads TGTGCCATCAGTGAGGTAACCGGGGGCCACGAGCAGTACTTC.

This rearrangement joins TRBV15 to TRBJ2-7; the D gene is possibly TRBD2 (6 bases). The ends were cut back, 5 bases at V and 3 bases at J, with 11 bases in the middle. The CDR3 has 13 amino acids. CDR1 LNHNV and CDR2 YYDKDF come from the germline V gene (reference sequence). The CDR3: CATSRDFYYEQYF. Here the CDR3 DNA reads TGTGCCACCAGCCGGGACTTCTACTACGAGCAGTACTTC. The full variable domain, rest sourced from reference TRBV15 and TRBJ2-7, is DAMVIQNPRYQVTQFGKPVTLSCSQTLNHNVMYWYQQKSSQAPKLLFHYYDKDFNNEADTPDNFQSRRPNTSFCFLDIRSPGLGDTAMYLCATSRDFYYEQYFGPGTRLTVT.

The sample holds a few counts of this clonotype. This chain links TRBV9 with TRBJ2-3; 7 bases align to TRBD1. The CDR3 runs to 17 residues. Germline loops: CDR1 SGDLS, CDR2 YYNGEE. With 2 bases clipped from V and 6 bases from J, the junction kept 15 bases outside the gene matches. The chain's CDR3 is CASSVGSTGADGDTQYF. The CDR3 DNA reads TGTGCCAGCAGCGTCGGTTCCACAGGGGCGGATGGGGATACGCAGTATTTT.

Note on this clonotype: Relative to the germline gene, one junction end is altered; a read error may explain this. This sequence joins TRBV15 and TRBJ1-2; D ambiguous. The germline V gene has CDR1 LNHNV and CDR2 YYDKDF (reference sequence). The CDR3 is made up of 12 amino acids. CDR3 region: CATSRPGMATAF. Here the CDR3 DNA reads TGTGCCACCAGCAGACCGGGAATGGCTACTGCCTTC.

In this sample, this clonotype turned up a few times. This rearrangement joins TRBV20-1 to TRBJ2-1; TRBD2 matches at 9 bases. Germline V gene data show CDR1 as DFQATT and CDR2 as SNEGSKA (reference sequence). The CDR3 length is 15 residues. V was clipped by 6 bases and J by 2 bases; unmatched bases: 8. CDR3: CSAHPGLAPYNEQFF. CDR3 nucleotide sequence: TGCAGTGCCCATCCGGGACTAGCCCCCTACAATGAGCAGTTCTTC.